The 26 T cell receptor beta chains below were found in one sample sequenced in a study of cytomegalovirus exposure and HLA in healthy donors. 13 Jbeta primers and 60 Vbeta primers were used for the PCR. Sequencing used immunoSEQ multiplex PCR; TCRdb keeps in-frame clones, though not all of them. The sample includes 110,000 to 150,000 clones, around 10% seen only once; the top ten take less than 2%. The sequenced sample was PBMCs. Source of these receptors: a male donor in good health and CMV-seronegative.

This rearrangement joins TRBV7-2 to TRBJ2-1; 12 positions agree with TRBD2. Germline V CDR1 and CDR2: SGHTA, FQGNSA. The V gene end was trimmed by 5 bases and the J gene end by 3 bases; junction bases not matched to a gene: 14. This CDR3 contains 19 residues. The CDR3 region is CASSHPSGRAPRGYNEQFF. The CDR3 nucleotides are TGTGCCAGCAGCCACCCTAGCGGGAGGGCTCCTAGGGGCTACAATGAGCAGTTCTTC.

This clone turned up a few times. V usage is TRBV19 and J usage is TRBJ2-7; TRBD1 matches 7 bases. The V and J ends lost 6 bases and 6 bases, in that order; junction bases with no gene match: 11. This CDR3 is built from 14 residues. From germline, CDR1 is LNHDA and CDR2 SQIVND (reference sequence). CDR3 coding DNA: TGTGCCAGTAGAACTTCCGGGACAGTTACCGAGCAGTACTTC. Protein: CASRTSGTVTEQYF. The complete variable domain, with remaining parts taken from reference TRBV19 and TRBJ2-7, reads DGGITQSPKYLFRKEGQNVTLSCEQNLNHDAMYWYRQDPGQGLRLIYYSQIVNDFQKGDIAEGYSVSREKKESFPLTVTSAQKNPTAFYLCASRTSGTVTEQYFGPGTRLTVT.

This clone was counted only a few times. The chain couples TRBV5-4 to TRBJ2-5, with 11 bases that match TRBD1. Germline V gene data show CDR1 as SGHNT and CDR2 as YYREEE (reference sequence). The trim removed 1 base at V and 5 bases at J, leaving 7 bases unmatched. The CDR3 runs to 16 residues. CDR3 in amino acids: CASSLSWDRGRETQYF. In DNA form, the CDR3 reads TGTGCCAGCAGCTTGTCCTGGGACAGGGGGAGGGAGACCCAGTACTTC.

CDR3 bases: TGCGCCAGCAGCCAAGATCGGGTAATCAATGAGCAGTTCTTC. It codes for CASSQDRVINEQFF. V is TRBV4-3 and J is TRBJ2-1; D unresolved. The CDR3 contains 14 residues. With 0 bases removed from V and 6 bases from J, the gap between germline ends came to 9 bases. Looked up from germline, CDR1 is LGHNA and CDR2 is YSLEER.

This chain uses TRBV5-1 with TRBJ2-5, with 9 nucleotides matching TRBD2. The CDR3 runs 15 residues. With V trimmed by 3 bases and J by 2 bases, 5 bases remained unmatched. Germline V gene data show CDR1 as SGHRS and CDR2 as YFSETQ. CDR3 sequence (DNA): TGCGCCAGCAGCTCTGGAGCGGGGGGACAAGAGACCCAGTACTTC. Encoded protein: CASSSGAGGQETQYF.

The V and J genes are TRBV28 and TRBJ1-6, with D possibly TRBD1 on 6 matching bases. The CDR3 covers 14 residues. Germline V gene data show CDR1 as MDHEN and CDR2 as SYDVKM. Trimming removed 7 bases at V and 10 bases at J, with 17 bases between. CDR3 residues: CASNSQGRDSPLHF. For the CDR3, the DNA is TGTGCCAGCAATTCACAGGGAAGAGACTCACCCCTCCACTTT. The full variable domain, with the rest looked up from reference TRBV28 and TRBJ1-6, is DVKVTQSSRYLVKRTGEKVFLECVQDMDHENMFWYRQDPGLGLRLIYFSYDVKMKEKGDIPEGYSVSREKKERFSLILESASTNQTSMYLCASNSQGRDSPLHFGNGTRLTVT.

This clone was counted between two and nine times. The chain has TRBV4-3 and TRBJ2-1, with TRBD1 matching over 8 bases. Per the germline V gene, CDR1 is LGHNA and CDR2 is YSLEER. The V segment lost 4 bases and the J segment 4 bases; nucleotides outside the gene matches: 3. The CDR3 length is 14 residues. The CDR3 DNA follows: TGCGCCAGCAGCCGCCGACAGGGGTACAATGAGCAGTTCTTC. Amino acid sequence: CASSRRQGYNEQFF.

In this sample, this clone turned up a few times. V usage is TRBV29-1 and J usage is TRBJ2-1, with TRBD2 matching 12 bases. Germline CDR1 reads SQVTM; CDR2 reads ANQGSEA. The junction had 8 bases not matched to a gene; V was cut back by 3 bases and J by 5 bases. The CDR3 totals 16 residues. CDR3 region: CSVDPWTSGIHNEQFF. The CDR3 DNA sequence: TGCAGCGTTGACCCCTGGACTAGCGGGATTCACAATGAGCAGTTCTTC.

This clone was picked up a small number of times. The chain combines TRBV5-1 with TRBJ2-1; D is possibly TRBD2 (5 bases). The CDR3 has 14 amino acids. Trimming shortened V by 4 bases and J by 2 bases, and 10 bases separated the two germline ends. Germline-derived CDR1 and CDR2 are SGHRS and YFSETQ. DNA for the CDR3: TGCGCCAGCAGCCCACCTAGCCCCTACAATGAGCAGTTCTTC. Residues: CASSPPSPYNEQFF.

This clone has a handful of counts. This chain links TRBV2 with TRBJ2-2; weak D call: TRBD2 (6 bases). V lost 4 bases to trimming and J lost 4 bases, with 13 bases between them. Germline V CDR1 and CDR2: SNHLY, FYNNEI. This CDR3 spans 15 amino acids. CDR3 bases: TGTGCCAGCAGTGGGAGCGGGTCCTTCACCGGGGAGCTGTTTTTT. Amino acids: CASSGSGSFTGELFF.

This clone was detected a few times. V gene TRBV2 combines with J gene TRBJ1-5, with TRBD1 matching 11 bases. The CDR3 is made up of 17 amino acids. CDR1 and CDR2 from the germline V gene are SNHLY and FYNNEI. The trim removed 5 bases at V and 2 bases at J, leaving 8 bases unmatched. DNA for the CDR3: TGTGCCAGCAGTTCCGGACAGGGGGCCGGACGCAATCAGCCCCAGCATTTT. Its protein is CASSSGQGAGRNQPQHF.

The V call is TRBV30, the J call TRBJ1-2; TRBD1 agrees at 9 bases. CDR3 size: 13 residues. Germline V gene lookup returns CDR1 GTSNPN and CDR2 SVGIG (reference sequence). V shed 3 bases and J 6 bases; nucleotides not matched to a gene: 5. The CDR3: CAWSRQGGDGYTF. In DNA form, the CDR3 reads TGTGCCTGGAGCCGACAGGGGGGCGATGGCTACACCTTC.

This rearrangement joins TRBV7-2 to TRBJ1-1; 7 positions agree with TRBD1. Germline CDR1 reads SGHTA; CDR2 reads FQGNSA. Unmatched junction bases numbered 7, after V lost 5 bases and J lost 1 base. The CDR3 consists of 15 residues. The CDR3, as DNA: TGTGCCAGCAGCGCTCGACAGGGACCGAACACTGAAGCTTTCTTT. Amino acid sequence: CASSARQGPNTEAFF.

This clone was detected a few times. The chain combines TRBV4-3 with TRBJ1-2, with a weak D call TRBD1 (5 bases). V lost 0 bases and J 0 bases, leaving 14 bases between the germline ends. Germline V CDR1 and CDR2: LGHNA, YSLEER. CDR3 length equals 17 residues. CDR3 residues: CASSQEVARQSNYGYTF. DNA for the CDR3: TGCGCCAGCAGCCAAGAAGTAGCCCGACAGTCTAACTATGGCTACACCTTC.

The gene calls are TRBV5-4 and TRBJ1-4; unclear D gene. This CDR3 comprises 16 residues. The V gene's germline CDR1 is SGHNT and CDR2 YYREEE (reference sequence). The germline V and J ends were trimmed by 4 bases and 0 bases, with 13 bases remaining between them. The CDR3 DNA follows: TGTGCCAGCAGCCACCTCTCGTCAGCAACTAATGAAAAACTGTTTTTT. It encodes CASSHLSSATNEKLFF.

Concerning this clone: Different DNA sequences within this sample yield the same CDR3. The V and J genes are TRBV20-1 and TRBJ2-7; the D gene is possibly TRBD2 (6 bases). CDR1 DFQATT and CDR2 SNEGSKA come from the germline V gene (reference sequence). The CDR3 totals 11 residues. V was trimmed by 6 bases and J by 3 bases, leaving 9 bases between them. The CDR3 bases are TGCAGTGCCACGGGACTCTACGAGCAGTACTTC. Translated, it gives CSATGLYEQYF.

This clone was seen a few times. The chain links TRBV5-1 to TRBJ2-7; possibly TRBD2 for D (6 bases). CDR3 length: 13 residues. Between the trimmed V and J ends, which lost 2 bases and 6 bases, there was a span of 12 bases. Germline V gene lookup returns CDR1 SGHRS and CDR2 YFSETQ. This CDR3 is CASSFILGGEQYF. The CDR3 DNA is TGCGCCAGCAGCTTTATACTGGGGGGCGAGCAGTACTTC.

This clone occurred a few times. The chain couples TRBV4-2 to TRBJ2-7; 9 bases match TRBD2. The CDR3 contains 16 residues. Germline V gives CDR1 LGHNA, CDR2 YNFKEQ. V trimming: 5 bases; J trimming: 3 bases; junction bases outside the gene matches: 11. CDR3 sequence reads: CASSTGLAGRDYEQYF. The CDR3 DNA sequence: TGTGCCAGCAGCACGGGGCTAGCGGGACGCGACTACGAGCAGTACTTC.

This rearrangement joins TRBV28 to TRBJ2-7, with D possibly TRBD1 on 5 matching bases. V dropped 3 bases and J dropped 0 bases, with 18 bases sitting between them. Germline CDR1 is MDHEN and CDR2 is SYDVKM. This CDR3 has 17 residues. CDR3 region: CASSFGRGPLTSYEQYF. The CDR3 bases are TGTGCCAGCAGTTTCGGTAGGGGTCCTCTCACCTCCTACGAGCAGTACTTC. Complete variable domain (other parts from reference TRBV28 and TRBJ2-7): DVKVTQSSRYLVKRTGEKVFLECVQDMDHENMFWYRQDPGLGLRLIYFSYDVKMKEKGDIPEGYSVSREKKERFSLILESASTNQTSMYLCASSFGRGPLTSYEQYFGPGTRLTVT.

The gene calls are TRBV5-1 and TRBJ1-2, with TRBD1 matching over 12 bases. J gave up 7 bases and V 4 bases, and 11 bases lay outside the gene matches. The CDR3 is 16 amino acids. The germline CDR1 and CDR2 sequences are SGHRS and YFSETQ. The CDR3 region is CASSPGTGGGLGGYTF. CDR3 nucleotides: TGCGCCAGCAGCCCCGGGACAGGGGGCGGATTGGGTGGCTACACCTTC. Looking up the rest from reference TRBV5-1 and TRBJ1-2 gives the full variable domain: KAGVTQTPRYLIKTRGQQVTLSCSPISGHRSVSWYQQTPGQGLQFLFEYFSETQRNKGNFPGRFSGRQFSNSRSEMNVSTLELGDSALYLCASSPGTGGGLGGYTFGSGTRLTVV.

The CDR3 nucleotides are TGCGCCAGCAGCCAATTAACAGGGAACACTGAAGCTTTCTTT. It translates to CASSQLTGNTEAFF. V is TRBV4-1 and J is TRBJ1-1; D might be TRBD1 (5 bases). The CDR3 has 14 residues. Trimming removed 2 bases at V and 1 base at J, with 8 bases between. Germline CDR1 and CDR2: MGHRA and YSYEKL.

The chain couples TRBV28 to TRBJ2-5; a possible D gene is TRBD1 (6 bases). V was cut by 6 bases and J by 5 bases, with 16 bases left in between. The length of the CDR3 is 14 residues. Germline lookup yields CDR1 MDHEN and CDR2 SYDVKM. CDR3 sequence (DNA): TGTGCCAGCAGCCGCCTAGGGGGACCGGAGACCCAGTACTTC. It yields the protein CASSRLGGPETQYF.

The V gene is TRBV5-4, the J gene TRBJ2-3; the match to TRBD2 covers 10 bases. Looked up from germline, CDR1 is SGHNT and CDR2 is YYREEE (reference sequence). After removal of 0 bases from V and 7 bases from J, the junction contained 8 bases not matched to a gene. The CDR3 runs 16 residues. CDR3 in amino acids: CASSLVASGGRNTQYF. The CDR3 nucleotides are TGTGCCAGCAGCTTGGTGGCTAGCGGGGGCAGGAATACGCAGTATTTT. The full variable domain, in which reference TRBV5-4 and TRBJ2-3 provide the parts outside the CDR3, is ETGVTQSPTHLIKTRGQQVTLRCSSQSGHNTVSWYQQALGQGPQFIFQYYREEENGRGNFPPRFSGLQFPNYSSELNVNALELDDSALYLCASSLVASGGRNTQYFGPGTRLTVL.

J is TRBJ1-2 and V is TRBV9; possible D gene TRBD1, 6 bases. The CDR3 loop spans 14 amino acids. The V gene lost 0 bases and the J gene lost 2 bases, with 8 bases spanning the gap. CDR1 SGDLS and CDR2 YYNGEE come from the germline V gene. In nucleotides, the CDR3 is TGTGCCAGCAGCGTAGCGGGACAAAACTATGGCTACACCTTC. Translated: CASSVAGQNYGYTF.

This clone has just a few counts. The chain joins TRBV7-8 to TRBJ2-1; D ambiguous. Trimming shortened V by 5 bases and J by 8 bases, and 16 bases separated the two germline ends. CDR1 and CDR2 from the germline V gene are SGHVS and FQNEAQ. CDR3 length equals 14 residues. The CDR3 nucleotides read TGTGCCAGCAGCCTTGAACAGATTTTCGATGAGCAGTTCTTC. Translating it yields CASSLEQIFDEQFF.

This clone came up a few times. The rearrangement joins TRBV19 to TRBJ1-5; 7 positions agree with TRBD1. The germline CDR1 and CDR2 sequences are LNHDA and SQIVND (reference sequence). The CDR3 extends over 14 amino acids. Unmatched junction bases numbered 4, after V lost 4 bases and J lost 4 bases. The CDR3 DNA reads as TGTGCCAGTAGTAGCCTGGACAGGAATCAGCCCCAGCATTTT. Its protein product is CASSSLDRNQPQHF.